One sample yielded the 2 T cell receptor beta chains listed below, sequenced in a study of cytomegalovirus exposure and HLA in healthy donors (dated by TCRdb to about 2017). Libraries were made using the immunoSEQ multiplex PCR assay. A mixture of 60 forward primers for TCR Vbeta segments and 13 reverse primers for TCR Jbeta segments was used in the multiplex PCR. TCRdb obtained this table from immuneACCESS and retained in-frame rearrangements with V and J assigned. These tables miss some clones; where compared with another copy, unresolved V genes account for less than half of the shortfall, and the remainder is unexplained. The sample yields about 160,000 clones; roughly 63% were counted once. In total, the top ten clones hold under 7.5% of the sample. The sequencing input was PBMCs. All receptors come from a woman aged 55 to 70 in good health and CMV-seropositive.

The V gene is TRBV7-2, the J gene TRBJ2-1; D is perhaps TRBD1 (6 bases). CDR1 and CDR2 (germline): SGHTA, FQGNSA. V lost 1 base and J 3 bases, leaving 10 bases between the germline ends. This CDR3 has 15 residues. CDR3 amino acids: CASSLVLGHYNEQFF. The CDR3 DNA reads as TGTGCCAGCAGCTTAGTTCTGGGACACTACAATGAGCAGTTCTTC.

This chain joins TRBV5-4 and TRBJ1-5, with D maybe TRBD1 (6 bases). V gave up 5 bases and J gave up 3 bases, with 15 bases separating them. Germline-derived CDR1 and CDR2 are SGHNT and YYREEE (reference sequence). This CDR3 has 15 residues. The CDR3 spells CASSGTMGSNQPQHF. The CDR3 nucleotides read TGTGCCAGCAGTGGGACAATGGGGTCCAATCAGCCCCAGCATTTT.